The entry below gives a single T cell receptor beta chain sequence along with its context. The antigen remains unidentified. The data are from a study of T cells in localized non-small cell lung cancer. Study-wide points: Adjacent lung exhibited a median of 57 among the 100 most abundant tumor clones.

Sequencing used immunoSEQ multiplex PCR; TCRdb keeps in-frame clones, though not all of them. The sample includes tens of thousands of clones, about nine tenths of them seen just once. The CDR3 contains 12 residues. Germline V gives CDR1 SGHNT, CDR2 YYREEE (reference sequence). V shed 5 bases and J shed 8 bases, with 13 bases lying between them. Sequenced material: peripheral blood, taken before any cancer treatment. The sequence derives from a male donor aged 60 or over with stage III lung adenocarcinoma. This chain joins TRBV5-4 and TRBJ1-1; tentatively, D is TRBD1 (5 bases). CDR3 DNA: TGTGCCAGCAGTCCCGAGGAGGGGGAAGCTTTCTTT. It is translated as CASSPEEGEAFF.